Described below is a single TCR beta chain sequence and its context. No antigen is known for it. A much larger clone lies one base from this, so it may be a read error. Without the conserved terminal phenylalanine or tryptophan, this CDR3 likely stems from a read error. The unsorted libraries were produced from 2 million PBMCs held at -80 C. The data belong to a study of neurological immune-mediated disorders. General study points: Patients with HTLV-1-associated myelopathy had the highest level of TCR clonal expansion, whereas patients with multiple sclerosis had the lowest level, falling beneath the level found in healthy controls.

5'RACE with 10-nucleotide random UMIs produced the cDNA. TCRdb passed the 5' RACE reads through MiXCR, listing each CDR3 protein once. The sample consists of some 70,000 distinct CDR3 sequences, 3.5% to 5.5% of them appearing once. CDR1 and CDR2 from the germline V gene are ENHRY and SYGVKD. Trimming took 4 bases from V and 0 from J, leaving 9 bases between them. The CDR3 contains 15 residues. The sequence was collected from a man aged 25 to 45 with multiple sclerosis. Sequenced sample: PBMCs. This rearrangement joins TRBV10-3 to TRBJ1-4; D gene ambiguous. The CDR3 nucleotides read TGTGCCATCAGTGTTCAGTATGCAACTAATGAAAAACTGTTTCTT. Translation gives CAISVQYATNEKLFL.